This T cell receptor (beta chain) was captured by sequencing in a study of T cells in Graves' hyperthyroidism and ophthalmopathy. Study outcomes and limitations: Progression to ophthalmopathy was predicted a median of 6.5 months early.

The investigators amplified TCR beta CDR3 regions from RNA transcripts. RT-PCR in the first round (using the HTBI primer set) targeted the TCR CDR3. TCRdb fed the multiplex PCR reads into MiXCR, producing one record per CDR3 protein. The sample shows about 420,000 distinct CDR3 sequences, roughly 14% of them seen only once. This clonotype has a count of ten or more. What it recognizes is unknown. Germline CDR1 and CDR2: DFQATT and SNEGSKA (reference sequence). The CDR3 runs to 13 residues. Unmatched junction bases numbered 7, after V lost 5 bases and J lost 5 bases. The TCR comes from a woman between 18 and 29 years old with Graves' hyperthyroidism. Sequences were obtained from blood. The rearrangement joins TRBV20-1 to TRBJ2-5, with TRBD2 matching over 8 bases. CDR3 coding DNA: TGCAGTGCTCAACTAGCGGCCAGGGAGACCCAGTACTTC. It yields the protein CSAQLAARETQYF.